This is a list of T cell receptor beta chains from one sample in a study of memory CD4+ T cells and cytomegalovirus serostatus. Sequenced by immunoSEQ multiplex PCR; TCRdb stores in-frame clones only, minus some. The profile shows 50,000 or so clones, 70% to 85% of them singletons. Sequencing input: memory CD4+ T cells from blood. The origin of the receptors is an adult in good health and CMV-seronegative. Both conserved end residues are part of each CDR3. A D gene is named only where the DNA matches it firmly. Clone size is stated in some rows and not others, as once, few, many or a class when expanded.

d_call clone_size j_call v_call cdr3_length cdr3_nt cdr3_aa
TRBD1 . TRBJ1-2 TRBV18 16 TGTGCCAGCACGCCGCAGGACAGGGCCACTAACTATGGCTACACCTTC CASTPQDRATNYGYTF
TRBD2 . TRBJ2-5 TRBV5-4 16 TGTGCCAGCAGCTTGGAGGGCGGGAGAAGACAAGAGACCCAGTACTTC CASSLEGGRRQETQYF
TRBD1 . TRBJ2-2 TRBV18 15 TGTGCCAGCTCACGAGACAGGGGGGACACCGGGGAGCTGTTTTTT CASSRDRGDTGELFF
. . TRBJ2-7 TRBV21-1 15 TGTGCCAGCAGCAAAGATACGGACACCGCCTACGAGCAGTACTTC CASSKDTDTAYEQYF
. . TRBJ1-1 TRBV5-1 12 TGCGCCAGCAGCTTGGAAACGGGCGAAGCTTTCTTT CASSLETGEAFF
. . TRBJ2-7 TRBV27 14 TGTGCCAGCAGCCCGTCGGACACCTCCTACGAGCAGTACTTC CASSPSDTSYEQYF
TRBD1 . TRBJ2-5 TRBV2 14 TGTGCCAGCACCCGCTCGACAGGGGGAGGGACCCAGTACTTC CASTRSTGGGTQYF
TRBD2 . TRBJ2-3 TRBV7-9 16 TGTGCCAGCAGCGCACTAGCGGGGGGGAGCACAGATACGCAGTATTTT CASSALAGGSTDTQYF
TRBD2 . TRBJ2-1 TRBV5-6 16 TGTGCCAGCAGCTTTAGCGGGGCCCCACCTTACAATGAGCAGTTCTTC CASSFSGAPPYNEQFF
TRBD2 . TRBJ2-1 TRBV7-2 13 TGTGCCAGCAGCCCGCAGACTATAGCGGGGGAGTTCTTC CASSPQTIAGEFF
. . TRBJ2-5 TRBV5-6 13 TGTGCCAGCAGCTTGTGGGGTGGCGAGACCCAGTACTTC CASSLWGGETQYF
. . TRBJ2-3 TRBV7-2 11 TGTGCCAGCAGCTTTGGATATACGCAGTATTTT CASSFGYTQYF
. . TRBJ2-3 TRBV6-6 13 TGTGCCAGCAGCCTTCCACCCACAGATACGCAGTATTTT CASSLPPTDTQYF
. once TRBJ1-1 TRBV6-5 12 TGTGCCAGCACCTTCCGCGACACTGAAGCTTTCTTT CASTFRDTEAFF
TRBD2 . TRBJ2-3 TRBV2 16 TGTGCCAGCAAGGGGACTAGCGGGGGGCGCACAGATACGCAGTATTTT CASKGTSGGRTDTQYF
. medium-sized TRBJ1-5 TRBV7-2 15 TGTGCCAGCAGCTCGGGGGGATCAAGCAATCAGCCCCAGCATTTT CASSSGGSSNQPQHF
TRBD1 . TRBJ2-1 TRBV9 16 TGTGCCAGCAGCGTAGCCGGGACAGGCTCCTACAATGAGCAGTTCTTC CASSVAGTGSYNEQFF
. . TRBJ2-3 TRBV9 14 TGTGCCAGCAGCCAGGGCAGCTACACAGATACGCAGTATTTT CASSQGSYTDTQYF
. . TRBJ2-1 TRBV5-1 14 TGCGCCAGCAGCTTGGACAGGGTGGAAGGTGAGCAGTTCTTC CASSLDRVEGEQFF
TRBD2 . TRBJ2-4 TRBV5-5 17 TGTGCCAGCAGCTTAACTAGCGGGGGGGCCGTCCAAAACATTCAGTACTTC CASSLTSGGAVQNIQYF
. . TRBJ1-5 TRBV23-1 16 TGCGCCAGCACTCGCATTCCGGGACGCCTTAATCAGCCCCAGCATTTT CASTRIPGRLNQPQHF
TRBD1 . TRBJ1-2 TRBV25-1 14 TGTGCCAGCAGAACGACAGGGGGCGCGGGAGGCTACACCTTC CASRTTGGAGGYTF
. . TRBJ1-1 TRBV5-1 16 TGCGCCAGCAGGACTCTATCGGGGGGCGCGGACACTGAAGCTTTCTTT CASRTLSGGADTEAFF
. . TRBJ2-1 TRBV7-2 12 TGTGCCAGCAGCTTAGATCTGGGTGAGCAGTTCTTC CASSLDLGEQFF
TRBD1 . TRBJ2-7 TRBV7-2 15 TGTGCCAGCAGCTCAGCTCCCGGGACAGGGGTCGAGCAGTACTTC CASSSAPGTGVEQYF
. . TRBJ2-1 TRBV27 15 TGTGCCAGCAGTTTTATCCCGGGACATTACAATGAGCAGTTCTTC CASSFIPGHYNEQFF
. once TRBJ2-2 TRBV5-1 15 TGCGCCAGCAGCTTGAGACAGTCGAACACCGGGGAGCTGTTTTTT CASSLRQSNTGELFF
. . TRBJ2-2 TRBV5-1 14 TGCGCCAGCAGCTTGGAGAGGATTCCCGGGGAGCTGTTTTTT CASSLERIPGELFF
TRBD2 . TRBJ2-7 TRBV6-1 12 TGTGCCACTAGCGGTACGGCCTACGAGCAGTACTTC CATSGTAYEQYF
TRBD2 . TRBJ2-5 TRBV7-2 14 TGTGCCAGCAGCTTATGGCGGGGGGGCGAGACCCAGTACTTC CASSLWRGGETQYF
TRBD1 . TRBJ1-5 TRBV7-2 14 TGTGCCAGCAGCGCGGACAGGGGGCAGCAGCCCCAGCATTTT CASSADRGQQPQHF
. . TRBJ1-1 TRBV11-2 14 TGTGCCAGCAGCTTTACTGAGGAGGGGACTGAAGCTTTCTTT CASSFTEEGTEAFF
. . TRBJ1-1 TRBV6-4 13 TGTGCCAGCAGCAGGGAGCTGCGGACTGAAGCTTTCTTT CASSRELRTEAFF
TRBD1 . TRBJ1-1 TRBV29-1 13 TGCAGCGCTGACAGGGGTTTGAACACTGAAGCTTTCTTT CSADRGLNTEAFF
. . TRBJ2-3 TRBV18 15 TGTGCCAGCTCACCGTTACCAACTAGCACAGATACGCAGTATTTT CASSPLPTSTDTQYF
. . TRBJ2-5 TRBV5-5 13 TGTGCCAGCAGCTTCGGCAGCCAAGAGACCCAGTACTTC CASSFGSQETQYF
. . TRBJ2-3 TRBV14 15 TGTGCCAGCAGCCAGTTGGGGGCTGGCACAGATACGCAGTATTTT CASSQLGAGTDTQYF
. . TRBJ2-7 TRBV6-5 13 TGTGCCAGCAGTTTCAGGAACCCCCACGAGCAGTACTTC CASSFRNPHEQYF
. few TRBJ1-2 TRBV4-1 14 TGCGCCAGCAGCCAAGATATAGGGGGACATGGCTACACCTTC CASSQDIGGHGYTF
. . TRBJ2-5 TRBV25-1 11 TGTGCCAGCAGTGTCGAAGAGACCCAGTACTTC CASSVEETQYF
. once TRBJ1-3 TRBV19 15 TGTGCCAGTAGTACCCAGACCCTCTCTGGAAACACCATATATTTT CASSTQTLSGNTIYF
. few TRBJ1-2 TRBV4-3 16 TGCGCCAGCAGCCACTCTCTCCTGTTTCTAACGGATGGCTACACCTTC CASSHSLLFLTDGYTF
. . TRBJ1-5 TRBV2 14 TGTGCCAGCAGTGAATCTCAGGCTAGTCAGCCCCAGCATTTT CASSESQASQPQHF
. . TRBJ1-6 TRBV30 15 TGTGCCTGGAGTTTCGAGGGGCAGGGTCATTCACCCCTCCACTTT CAWSFEGQGHSPLHF
. . TRBJ1-2 TRBV4-2 16 TGTGCCAGCAGCCCCACTCCCCGGGACACTTACTATGGCTACACCTTC CASSPTPRDTYYGYTF
. . TRBJ1-4 TRBV19 15 TGTGCCAGTAGCATCCAAGGGTGGGCTAATGAAAAACTGTTTTTT CASSIQGWANEKLFF
. few TRBJ1-4 TRBV14 16 TGTGCCAGCAGCCAAGCCTTTGGGGGGCGAAGTGAAAAACTGTTTTTT CASSQAFGGRSEKLFF
TRBD1 . TRBJ2-7 TRBV29-1 15 TGCAGCGTTGAAGAAGGGACAGGAAGACCCTACGAGCAGTACTTC CSVEEGTGRPYEQYF